The rows below give T cell receptor beta chains drawn from one sample of a study of shared clonotypes between healthy human individuals. Measured with immunoSEQ multiplex PCR; TCRdb has only the in-frame clones, and not every one. In the table there are roughly 110,000 clones, around two thirds of which are singletons. The sequenced sample consisted of memory CD8+ T cells sorted from blood. The receptor set was obtained from a woman younger than 45 in good health. Both conserved end residues are part of each CDR3. A D gene is named only where the DNA matches it firmly. A row's size may be missing; if present it is once, few, many or a size class.

j_gene	d_gene	v_gene	abundance	CDR3nt	CDR3aa
TRBJ2-7	.	TRBV7-2	.	TGTGCCAGCAGCTTAGCAGGGAACTACGAGCAGTACTTC	CASSLAGNYEQYF
TRBJ2-7	.	TRBV28	.	TGTGCCAGCAGTCCTAGCGCGTCCTACGAGCAGTACTTC	CASSPSASYEQYF
TRBJ2-3	.	TRBV5-8	.	TGTGCCAGCAGTCAAACCCCCTACACAGATACGCAGTATTTT	CASSQTPYTDTQYF
TRBJ2-7	TRBD1	TRBV11-2	.	TGTGCCAGCAGCGAAACCATTACAGGGGCGTCCTCCTACGAGCAGTACTTC	CASSETITGASSYEQYF
TRBJ2-4	.	TRBV27	.	TGTGCCAGCAGTTTAAACCAGGGCATGGACATTCAGTACTTC	CASSLNQGMDIQYF
TRBJ2-3	TRBD1	TRBV5-1	.	TGCGCCAGCAGCTTGAGTCAGGGGGCGAGCACAGATACGCAGTATTTT	CASSLSQGASTDTQYF
TRBJ2-3	TRBD1	TRBV6-4	.	TGTGCCAGCAGTGAAGCGCGGGGACAGGGTCTTGATACGCAGTATTTT	CASSEARGQGLDTQYF
TRBJ2-7	TRBD2	TRBV6-4	.	TGTGCCAGCAGTGAGTGGGGGGGGTACTTC	CASSEWGGYF
TRBJ2-1	.	TRBV5-4	few	TGTGCCAGCAGCTTGGACCGGCATAATGAGCAGTTCTTC	CASSLDRHNEQFF
TRBJ2-1	.	TRBV2	.	TGTGCCAGCAGTGAGGGACTCTGGGAGTTCTTC	CASSEGLWEFF
TRBJ2-7	.	TRBV11-2	.	TGTGCCAGCAGACCCACCCCCGCGGGAAACGAGCAGTACTTC	CASRPTPAGNEQYF
TRBJ2-7	TRBD1	TRBV6-1	.	TGTGCCAGCAGTGATGGGACAGGGGGCTCCTACGAGCAGTACTTC	CASSDGTGGSYEQYF
TRBJ2-3	.	TRBV6-6	.	TGTGCCAGCACCTACGGGACCGAGCTAGGTGGAACGCAGTATTTT	CASTYGTELGGTQYF
TRBJ1-4	TRBD1	TRBV29-1	few	TGCAGCGTTGTCATAGGCGGGACAGCTACCGGGAAACTGTTTTTT	CSVVIGGTATGKLFF
TRBJ2-1	.	TRBV7-9	once	TGTGCCAGCAGGCCGACCCTAGGGGATGAGCAGTTCTTC	CASRPTLGDEQFF
TRBJ2-1	.	TRBV7-8	once	TGTGCCAGCAGCTCCAGTCACTCTAGCTCCTACAATGAGCAGTTCTTC	CASSSSHSSSYNEQFF
TRBJ2-7	.	TRBV11-3	.	TGTGCCAGCAGCTTAGATCTAGGAAGCGGGCAGTACTTC	CASSLDLGSGQYF
TRBJ2-1	TRBD2	TRBV13	few	TGTGCCAGCAGCTTAATAGCGGGAGAAGACAATGAGCAGTTCTTC	CASSLIAGEDNEQFF
TRBJ1-2	TRBD1	TRBV28	.	TGTGCCAGCAGTACGACAGGGGCGCACGTCTATGGCTACACCTTC	CASSTTGAHVYGYTF
TRBJ2-5	.	TRBV25-1	.	TGTGCCAGCAGTGAATCTGGAGGGGAGACCCAGTACTTC	CASSESGGETQYF
TRBJ2-4	.	TRBV15	once	TGTGCCACCAGCAGAGATGAGGTGGGACACCTAGCCAAAAACATTCAGTACTTC	CATSRDEVGHLAKNIQYF
TRBJ2-5	TRBD1	TRBV4-1	few	TGCGCCAGCAGCCAAGGACCAGGGGGCGAAGAGACCCAGTACTTC	CASSQGPGGEETQYF
TRBJ2-7	.	TRBV7-2	.	TGTGCCAGCAGCTTAGATGTTGGTAGGGGGGACGAGGAGCAGTACTTC	CASSLDVGRGDEEQYF
TRBJ2-7	.	TRBV5-1	.	TGCGCCAGCTACGACGCCTACGAGCAGTACTTC	CASYDAYEQYF
TRBJ2-3	.	TRBV10-2	few	TGCGCCAGCAGTGAATCCTCGGGTTGGGGCACAGATACGCAGTATTTT	CASSESSGWGTDTQYF
TRBJ2-7	.	TRBV10-3	.	TGTGCCATCAGTGTGGGGGTGGGGACGGAAACCTACGAGCAGTACTTC	CAISVGVGTETYEQYF
TRBJ2-7	TRBD2	TRBV5-3	.	TGTGCCAGCGGGACTAGCGGGAGCAACGAGCAGTACTTC	CASGTSGSNEQYF
TRBJ2-3	.	TRBV7-2	.	TGTGCCAGCAGCTCAGACTCCCTGAACACAGATACGCAGTATTTT	CASSSDSLNTDTQYF
TRBJ2-7	.	TRBV11-1	.	TGTGCCAGCAGACCTACACCTTTAGACGAGCAGTACTTC	CASRPTPLDEQYF
TRBJ1-5	.	TRBV6-1	many	TGTGCCAGCAGTGAAGAAGCGGGGGCGGGTCAGCCCCAGCATTTT	CASSEEAGAGQPQHF
TRBJ2-1	.	TRBV7-6	.	TGTGCCAGCAGCTTAGCGGAGAACCCCTACAATGAGCAGTTCTTC	CASSLAENPYNEQFF
TRBJ2-3	TRBD2	TRBV28	.	TGTGCCAGCAGTTTAGGGGGACTAGCGATAGGGGATACGCAGTATTTT	CASSLGGLAIGDTQYF
TRBJ2-7	.	TRBV11-3	once	TGTGCCAGCAGCTTAGGAGTATCCTACGAGCAGTACTTC	CASSLGVSYEQYF
TRBJ1-1	TRBD1	TRBV7-3	many	TGTGCCAGCAGCTTGTCCAGGGGGGACACTGAAGCTTTCTTT	CASSLSRGDTEAFF
TRBJ1-2	.	TRBV27	.	TGTGCCAGCAGTAGCGGGACGGGGAACTATGGCTACACCTTC	CASSSGTGNYGYTF
TRBJ2-2	.	TRBV28	.	TGTGCCAGCAGTTTGAGGGGGGGCACCGGGGAGCTGTTTTTT	CASSLRGGTGELFF
TRBJ2-7	TRBD1	TRBV7-8	few	TGTGCCAGCAGCCACCCGACAGGGCGCTCCTACGAGCAGTACTTC	CASSHPTGRSYEQYF
TRBJ1-2	.	TRBV4-2	.	TGTGCCAGCAGCTTGCGGGGATATGGCTACACCTTC	CASSLRGYGYTF
TRBJ2-1	.	TRBV7-9	few	TGTGCCAGCAGCCCCGACGTGGGAGCTTGGGTCAATGAGCAGTTCTTC	CASSPDVGAWVNEQFF
TRBJ2-2	.	TRBV5-6	few	TGTGCCAGCAGCCCCTGGGGGGTGACCCCCAACACGAACACCGGGGAGCTGTTTTTT	CASSPWGVTPNTNTGELFF
TRBJ2-7	.	TRBV28	.	TGTGCCAGCAGTTTTTCCCCTCCGTACGAGCAGTACTTC	CASSFSPPYEQYF
TRBJ2-6	.	TRBV28	.	TGTGCCAGCAGCGGACGAAACTCTGGGGCCAACGTCCTGACTTTC	CASSGRNSGANVLTF
TRBJ2-2	.	TRBV4-1	.	TGCGCCAGCAGCCGATACACCGGGGAGCTGTTTTTT	CASSRYTGELFF
TRBJ2-2	TRBD2	TRBV10-1	.	TGCGCCAGCAGTGAATTTGGGTCTAGCGGGACCCACACCGGGGAGCTGTTTTTT	CASSEFGSSGTHTGELFF
TRBJ2-2	.	TRBV30	.	TGTGCCTGGAGTGTACGCAGATTCACCGGGGAGCTGTTTTTT	CAWSVRRFTGELFF
TRBJ1-5	TRBD1	TRBV7-2	once	TGTGCCAGCAGCTTAACAGGGGGCAATCAGCCCCAGCATTTT	CASSLTGGNQPQHF
TRBJ1-4	.	TRBV7-9	.	TGTGCCAGCAGCTTAACGGAGGGAGTTGAAAAACTGTTTTTT	CASSLTEGVEKLFF
TRBJ2-1	.	TRBV10-3	.	TGTGCCATCAAACGCGAGAGCTCCTACAATGAGCAGTTCTTC	CAIKRESSYNEQFF
TRBJ2-7	.	TRBV30	few	TGTGTCCTCGACAGACGGACCTACGAGCAGTACTTC	CVLDRRTYEQYF
TRBJ2-7	.	TRBV7-9	few	TGTGCCAGCAGCCTCCGTTCGGACGAGCAGTACTTC	CASSLRSDEQYF
TRBJ2-1	TRBD2	TRBV7-9	few	TGTGCCAGCAGCAGTAGCGGGATCTACAATGAGCAGTTCTTC	CASSSSGIYNEQFF
TRBJ1-5	.	TRBV5-8	.	TGTGCCAGCACCGAACATGGGGCAGGGTATAGCAATCAGCCCCAGCATTTT	CASTEHGAGYSNQPQHF
TRBJ1-1	TRBD1	TRBV28	.	TGTGCCAGCAGTTTTGGGCCCTACAGGGGAGGCACTGAAGCTTTCTTT	CASSFGPYRGGTEAFF
TRBJ2-2	TRBD2	TRBV27	.	TGTGCCAGCAGTTTTGATTCGGGGGGTTGGGCCGGGGAGCTGTTTTTT	CASSFDSGGWAGELFF
TRBJ2-7	.	TRBV2	many	TGTGCCAGCAGGACTAGTATAGCCTACGAGCAGTACTTC	CASRTSIAYEQYF
TRBJ2-7	.	TRBV6-6	.	TGTGCCAGCAGTTACTTCGGAGGACACTACGGGCAGTACTTC	CASSYFGGHYGQYF
TRBJ2-3	.	TRBV5-4	.	TGTGCCAGCAGCTTGCCAATCGGACACGCCGTTTCGGATACGCAGTATTTT	CASSLPIGHAVSDTQYF
TRBJ2-5	.	TRBV27	.	TGTGCCAGCAGTGGCCTAGGGGGCCAAGAGACCCAGTACTTC	CASSGLGGQETQYF
TRBJ2-5	TRBD2	TRBV6-5	.	TGTGCCAGCAGTTACTCAGGGACTAGCGGCCAAGAGACCCAGTACTTC	CASSYSGTSGQETQYF